This TCR beta chain stems from a study of cytomegalovirus exposure and HLA in healthy donors. Germline V gene data show CDR1 as SEHNR and CDR2 as FQNEAQ (reference sequence). Trimming removed 4 bases at V and 2 bases at J, with 12 bases between. The CDR3 length is 16 residues. The study ran its PCR with 60 Vbeta and 13 Jbeta primers. The assay was immunoSEQ multiplex PCR, and TCRdb's table has in-frame clones only and misses some. This sample yields a few hundred thousand clones, of which roughly 80% are seen a single time; about 0.3% belongs to the top ten. This receptor was obtained from a girl aged 2 to 9 in good health and CMV-seronegative. J is TRBJ2-6 and V is TRBV7-9, with TRBD1 as a possible D gene (7 bases). The sample comprised PBMCs. The CDR3: CASSSQGGAGANVLTF. Written as DNA, the CDR3 is TGTGCCAGCAGCTCCCAGGGGGGAGCTGGGGCCAACGTCCTGACTTTC.